The 24 T cell receptor beta chains below were found in one sample sequenced in a study of cytomegalovirus exposure and HLA in healthy donors. PCR employed 60 Vbeta and 13 Jbeta primers. Sequencing used immunoSEQ multiplex PCR; TCRdb keeps in-frame clones, though not all of them. The sample lists fewer than 250,000 clones, approximately 80% occurring once. Sequencing was done on a sample of PBMCs. The receptors originated from a man aged 25-45 years in good health and CMV-seronegative.

The chain carries TRBV9 and TRBJ2-5; 10 bases fit TRBD1. Germline V CDR1 and CDR2: SGDLS, YYNGEE. The CDR3 has 15 amino acids. V was pared by 4 bases and J by 3 bases, with 6 bases of the junction left unmatched. The CDR3 DNA reads TGTGCCAGCAGCCCAACCGGGACAGGGGAAGAGACCCAGTACTTC. This sequence encodes CASSPTGTGEETQYF.

In this sample, this clone turned up once. The V gene is TRBV7-3, the J gene TRBJ1-1; D is uncertain. The germline V gene encodes CDR1 SGHTA and CDR2 FQGTGA. CDR3 length: 13 amino acids. V shed 4 bases and J shed 5 bases, with 11 bases lying between them. Here the CDR3 DNA reads TGTGCCAGCAGCTATAATGAACGGACTGAAGCTTTCTTT. This translates into CASSYNERTEAFF.

The chain combines TRBV7-3 with TRBJ2-1; 12 nucleotides agree with TRBD2. The V and J ends lost 5 bases and 3 bases, in that order; junction bases with no gene match: 5. Germline CDR1 is SGHTA and CDR2 is FQGTGA. The CDR3 covers 16 residues. The CDR3 DNA follows: TGTGCCAGCAGCCCGACTAGCGGGGGCCTCTACAATGAGCAGTTCTTC. Encoded protein: CASSPTSGGLYNEQFF.

The genes are TRBV7-3 and TRBJ2-5; tentative D call: TRBD2 (5 bases). The germline V gene encodes CDR1 SGHTA and CDR2 FQGTGA. The CDR3 is 13 residues long. V gave up 5 bases and J gave up 1 base, with 8 bases separating them. As DNA, the CDR3 is TGTGCCAGCAGCCCTGGACTCCAAGAGACCCAGTACTTC. Its protein is CASSPGLQETQYF. The entire variable domain, with the rest obtained from reference TRBV7-3 and TRBJ2-5, is as follows: GAGVSQTPSNKVTEKGKYVELRCDPISGHTALYWYRQSLGQGPEFLIYFQGTGAADDSGLPNDRFFAVRPEGSVSTLKIQRTERGDSAVYLCASSPGLQETQYFGPGTRLLVL.

This chain links TRBV11-2 with TRBJ1-1; 7 bases agree with TRBD1. The V gene end was trimmed by 5 bases and the J gene end by 0 bases; junction bases not matched to a gene: 9. The CDR3 is made up of 16 amino acids. Per germline, CDR1 SGHAT and CDR2 FQNNGV. CDR3 DNA: TGTGCCAGCAGCCCTCGACCAGGGGGGATGAACACTGAAGCTTTCTTT. Translating gives CASSPRPGGMNTEAFF. The variable domain in full, completed from reference TRBV11-2 and TRBJ1-1, reads EAGVAQSPRYKIIEKRQSVAFWCNPISGHATLYWYQQILGQGPKLLIQFQNNGVVDDSQLPKDRFSAERLKGVDSTLKIQPAKLEDSAVYLCASSPRPGGMNTEAFFGQGTRLTVV.

Concerning this clone itself: Distinct nucleotide sequences in the sample also encode this CDR3. The chain employs TRBV28 and TRBJ1-2; D is unclear. Germline CDR1 MDHEN, CDR2 SYDVKM. The CDR3 extends over 12 amino acids. V was shortened by 6 bases and J by 5 bases, with 10 bases between the two germline ends. CDR3 sequence (DNA): TGTGCCAGCAGCCCGGGCGGGTATGGCTACACCTTC. This gives the protein CASSPGGYGYTF.

The chain employs TRBV27 and TRBJ1-2, with D possibly being TRBD1 (6 bases). Trimming cost V 6 bases and J 3 bases, with 26 bases left between them. The germline V gene encodes CDR1 MNHEY and CDR2 SMNVEV (reference sequence). CDR3 length: 18 residues. This chain's CDR3 is CASRGAGTPWRNDYGYTF. Here the CDR3 DNA reads TGTGCCAGCAGAGGGGCCGGGACACCCTGGCGGAATGACTATGGCTACACCTTC.

The chain employs TRBV4-2 and TRBJ1-2; TRBD1 agrees at 10 bases. V was clipped by 4 bases and J by 8 bases; unmatched bases: 10. Germline V gene sequence: CDR1 LGHNA, CDR2 YNFKEQ. This CDR3 spans 15 amino acids. CDR3 DNA: TGTGCCAGCAGCCGGGACAGGGGCCAATCGAGCGGCTACACCTTC. Translated, it gives CASSRDRGQSSGYTF.

The rearrangement links TRBV7-8 to TRBJ1-4, with 10 nucleotides matching TRBD1. The CDR3 contains 14 residues. Trimming removed 5 bases from V and 8 bases from J; junction bases left unmatched: 5. Germline assignment: CDR1 SGHVS and CDR2 FQNEAQ. The chain's CDR3 is CASSLGQGNEKLFF. The DNA for the CDR3 is TGTGCCAGCAGCCTGGGACAGGGGAACGAAAAACTGTTTTTT.

The V gene is TRBV10-3, the J gene TRBJ2-3, with TRBD2 identical over 13 bases. This CDR3 spans 19 amino acids. The V and J ends lost 0 bases and 1 base, in that order; junction bases with no gene match: 7. The germline V gene encodes CDR1 ENHRY and CDR2 SYGVKD. CDR3 region: CAISESRTSGGIGTDTQYF. CDR3 DNA sequence: TGTGCCATCAGTGAGTCGAGGACTAGCGGGGGTATCGGCACAGATACGCAGTATTTT.

The chain has TRBV6-5 and TRBJ1-1, with D perhaps TRBD1 (6 bases). V shed 4 bases and J shed 0 bases, with 12 bases lying between them. Germline V gene lookup returns CDR1 MNHEY and CDR2 SVGAGI. The CDR3 covers 15 residues. The CDR3 bases are TGTGCCAGCAGTTTGGCCGGGACACTGAACACTGAAGCTTTCTTT. Its translation: CASSLAGTLNTEAFF.

The chain uses TRBV28 and TRBJ2-4; the match to TRBD1 covers 8 bases. The V and J ends lost 7 bases and 5 bases, in that order; junction bases with no gene match: 7. The CDR3 length is 14 residues. CDR1 and CDR2 (germline): MDHEN, SYDVKM. The CDR3 nucleotides read TGTGCCAGCAAGCAGGGGGCGAAAGAAAACATTCAGTACTTC. Translating it yields CASKQGAKENIQYF.

This clone was observed a handful of times. The CDR3: CASSLTRVDRQETQYF. Here the CDR3 DNA reads TGTGCCAGCAGCTTGACCCGAGTGGACAGACAAGAGACCCAGTACTTC. The chain combines TRBV11-2 with TRBJ2-5; a possible D gene is TRBD1 (6 bases). The CDR3 sequence is 16 residues long. V was cut by 3 bases and J by 2 bases, with 16 bases left in between. From germline, CDR1 is SGHAT and CDR2 FQNNGV.

The V call is TRBV10-3, the J call TRBJ2-5, with 8 positions matching TRBD1. V dropped 4 bases and J dropped 5; count of bases not matched to a gene: 9. CDR1 and CDR2 (germline): ENHRY, SYGVKD. This CDR3 is built from 15 residues. CDR3 region: CAISGGQGAEETQYF. In DNA form, the CDR3 reads TGTGCCATCAGTGGTGGCCAGGGGGCCGAGGAGACCCAGTACTTC.

The rearrangement links TRBV10-3 to TRBJ2-5; weak D call: TRBD2 (7 bases). This CDR3 spans 12 amino acids. Germline V gives CDR1 ENHRY, CDR2 SYGVKD. Trimming stripped 8 bases from V and 4 bases from J, with 11 bases between. CDR3 nucleotides: TGTGCCATCCGGGGGGCGGGAGAGACCCAGTACTTC. This sequence encodes CAIRGAGETQYF.

The chain uses TRBV6-1 and TRBJ1-1; possibly TRBD1 for D (5 bases). The CDR3 is made up of 13 amino acids. With 6 bases removed from V and 10 bases from J, the gap between germline ends came to 18 bases. Germline CDR1 reads MNHNS; CDR2 reads SASEGT. The CDR3 nucleotides are TGTGCCAGCAGACGGCTTGGACACTTTGGAGCTTTCTTT. Its translation is CASRRLGHFGAFF.

CDR3 in amino acids: CASSYLEGRSYEQYF. CDR3 in DNA: TGTGCCAGCAGTTACTTGGAGGGACGGTCCTACGAGCAGTACTTC. The J gene is TRBJ2-7, the V gene TRBV6-6, with D perhaps matching TRBD2 (6 bases). The CDR3 totals 15 residues. Trimming shortened V by 1 base and J by 1 base, and 11 bases separated the two germline ends. Germline CDR1 is MNHNY and CDR2 is SVGAGI (reference sequence).

The V and J genes are TRBV5-4 and TRBJ1-1; a weak D match, TRBD1 (5 bases). The CDR3 length is 13 residues. Germline lookup yields CDR1 SGHNT and CDR2 YYREEE (reference sequence). V lost 3 bases and J lost 9, with 15 bases in between. CDR3 DNA sequence: TGTGCCAGCAGCTCCCTGACAGACCAGAAAGCTTTCTTT. This sequence encodes CASSSLTDQKAFF.

The V call is TRBV29-1, the J call TRBJ2-3, with a possible D match to TRBD1 (6 bases). V was trimmed by 5 bases and J by 4 bases, leaving 10 bases between them. The CDR3 is made up of 12 amino acids. Germline values: CDR1 SQVTM, CDR2 ANQGSEA. The CDR3 DNA reads as TGCAGCGTTTTACAGGGTTCAGATACGCAGTATTTT. It specifies CSVLQGSDTQYF.

Here the CDR3 reads CASSLASGGTGELFF. In DNA form, the CDR3 reads TGTGCCAGCAGCTTAGCCAGCGGGGGAACCGGGGAGCTGTTTTTT. The genes are TRBV7-3 and TRBJ2-2; 8 nucleotides match TRBD2. J lost 5 bases, V lost 2 bases, and 4 bases had no gene match. The CDR3 has 15 residues. CDR1 and CDR2 from the germline V gene are SGHTA and FQGTGA.

The J gene is TRBJ1-1, the V gene TRBV28; 9 nucleotides match TRBD1. The V gene end was trimmed by 0 bases and the J gene end by 1 base; junction bases not matched to a gene: 9. The CDR3 loop spans 18 amino acids. Germline assignment: CDR1 MDHEN and CDR2 SYDVKM. CDR3 nucleotide sequence: TGTGCCAGCAGTTTATGGGGGGGACAGGGAGGGCGGAACACTGAAGCTTTCTTT. Translating gives CASSLWGGQGGRNTEAFF.

The gene calls are TRBV5-6 and TRBJ2-2; 8 nucleotides agree with TRBD1. V lost 3 bases, J lost 5 bases, and 6 bases stayed unmatched. The CDR3 totals 15 residues. Germline assignment: CDR1 SGHDT and CDR2 YYEEEE. The CDR3 coding sequence is TGTGCCAGCAGCTCCCGACAGGGGTCAACCGGGGAGCTGTTTTTT. Translated, it gives CASSSRQGSTGELFF.

The sample holds one count of this clone. The J gene is TRBJ2-7, the V gene TRBV10-3; maybe TRBD2 (5 bases). V was shortened by 0 bases and J by 3 bases, with 15 bases between the two germline ends. The V gene's germline CDR1 is ENHRY and CDR2 SYGVKD. This CDR3 region has 16 residues. The CDR3 region is CAISESIRGSYYEQYF. Here the CDR3 DNA reads TGTGCCATCAGTGAGTCCATTCGCGGGTCCTACTACGAGCAGTACTTC.

V is TRBV28 and J is TRBJ1-1; the match to TRBD1 covers 7 bases. This CDR3 has 13 amino acids. Trimming cost V 6 bases and J 8 bases; bases outside gene matches: 9. Germline values: CDR1 MDHEN, CDR2 SYDVKM. As DNA, the CDR3 is TGTGCCAGCAGCCGGACAGGCCTAATGGAAGCTTTCTTT. Protein: CASSRTGLMEAFF.